The TCR beta chain described here comes from a study of blood T cell repertoires in COVID-19. Study details: Researchers got acute and convalescent COVID-19 samples from the United States, Italy and Spain. Sources were T cells, B-cell-depleted T cells, or PBMCs; the material itself was cDNA or gDNA.

How the authors handled the data: Reference gene primers were amplified, and this amplification served to estimate nucleated cell counts. Data came from immunoSEQ multiplex PCR; TCRdb stores just in-frame clones and leaves some out. The DNA gave D and trimming, while V, J and clone size come from that table. The data show about 96,000 clones, roughly 84% seen once. CDR1 and CDR2 (germline): MNHEY, SVGEGT. The CDR3 is made up of 17 amino acids. Trimming cost V 1 base and J 5 bases; bases outside gene matches: 9. This TCR was sampled from an older woman with acute or convalescent COVID-19. This rearrangement joins TRBV6-2 or TRBV6-3 to TRBJ2-2; TRBD2 matches 8 bases. The sample comprised peripheral blood. As DNA, the CDR3 is TGTGCCAGCAGTTACTATCCGGGGGGGCCGCAGACCGGGGAGCTGTTTTTT. Translating it yields CASSYYPGGPQTGELFF.